This is a list of T cell receptor beta chains from one sample in a study of T cell responses to AZD1222 COVID-19 vaccine. Data came from immunoSEQ multiplex PCR; TCRdb stores just in-frame clones and leaves some out. The sample has roughly 93,000 clones, 85% to 90% seen once. This sample comprised peripheral blood, obtained on day 0 of MenACWY control vaccination. These receptors came from an adult in good health. CDR3s include the opening cysteine and the closing phenylalanine or tryptophan. The D gene is left open where the match is weak. Size is stated for part of the rows, as once, few or many counts, or as a class when the clone is expanded.

v_gene: TRBV29-1; j_gene: TRBJ2-7; d_gene: TRBD2; abundance: -; CDR3aa: CSVQIRAGLGDYEQYF; CDR3nt: TGCAGCGTACAAATTAGAGCGGGGCTCGGGGACTACGAGCAGTACTTC
v_gene: TRBV4-1; j_gene: TRBJ2-1; d_gene: -; abundance: -; CDR3aa: CASSPGVAGVGSNEQFF; CDR3nt: TGCGCCAGCAGCCCTGGGGTAGCTGGGGTGGGGTCCAATGAGCAGTTCTTC
v_gene: TRBV7-3; j_gene: TRBJ2-2; d_gene: -; abundance: -; CDR3aa: CASSPQAPANTGELFF; CDR3nt: TGTGCCAGCAGCCCCCAGGCACCGGCGAACACCGGGGAGCTGTTTTTT
v_gene: TRBV27; j_gene: TRBJ1-5; d_gene: -; abundance: -; CDR3aa: CGVGVDQPQHF; CDR3nt: TGTGGGGTGGGGGTGGATCAGCCCCAGCATTTT
v_gene: TRBV4-3; j_gene: TRBJ1-5; d_gene: -; abundance: -; CDR3aa: CASSQDGSNQPQHF; CDR3nt: TGCGCCAGCAGCCAAGACGGCTCTAATCAGCCCCAGCATTTT
v_gene: TRBV19; j_gene: TRBJ1-2; d_gene: -; abundance: -; CDR3aa: CASSGEASGDYGYTF; CDR3nt: TGTGCCAGTAGTGGTGAGGCCAGCGGGGACTATGGCTACACCTTC
v_gene: TRBV28; j_gene: TRBJ1-3; d_gene: -; abundance: -; CDR3aa: CASSLRLSGNTIYF; CDR3nt: TGTGCCAGCAGTTTACGACTTTCTGGAAACACCATATATTTT
v_gene: TRBV4-1; j_gene: TRBJ1-6; d_gene: -; abundance: few; CDR3aa: CASSQDPRGSNSPLHF; CDR3nt: TGCGCCAGCAGCCAAGATCCCAGGGGCTCAAATTCACCCCTCCACTTT
v_gene: TRBV7-9; j_gene: TRBJ2-2; d_gene: -; abundance: -; CDR3aa: CASSRRAIDGELFF; CDR3nt: TGTGCCAGCAGTCGCCGGGCCATAGACGGGGAGCTGTTTTTT
v_gene: TRBV5-1; j_gene: TRBJ2-7; d_gene: -; abundance: -; CDR3aa: CASSLVTSDGPYEQYF; CDR3nt: TGCGCCAGCAGCTTGGTAACGTCGGACGGACCATACGAGCAGTACTTC
v_gene: TRBV18; j_gene: TRBJ2-7; d_gene: TRBD2; abundance: -; CDR3aa: CASSPTSGSHEQYF; CDR3nt: TGTGCCAGCTCACCTACTAGCGGGTCCCACGAGCAGTACTTC
v_gene: TRBV27; j_gene: TRBJ1-1; d_gene: TRBD1; abundance: -; CDR3aa: CASSLWGTGGRGTEAFF; CDR3nt: TGTGCCAGCAGTTTATGGGGGACAGGGGGCAGAGGGACTGAAGCTTTCTTT
v_gene: TRBV5-1; j_gene: TRBJ2-5; d_gene: -; abundance: -; CDR3aa: CASSLFTKRETQYF; CDR3nt: TGCGCCAGCAGCTTGTTCACTAAGAGGGAGACCCAGTACTTC
v_gene: TRBV7-6; j_gene: TRBJ1-1; d_gene: -; abundance: -; CDR3aa: CASSIQTGLNTEAFF; CDR3nt: TGTGCCAGCAGCATACAAACAGGGCTTAACACTGAAGCTTTCTTT
v_gene: TRBV7-2; j_gene: TRBJ1-3; d_gene: -; abundance: -; CDR3aa: CASSSPTGNSGNTIYF; CDR3nt: TGTGCCAGCAGCTCCCCTACTGGGAACTCTGGAAACACCATATATTTT
v_gene: TRBV3-1/TRBV3-2; j_gene: TRBJ2-5; d_gene: TRBD2; abundance: -; CDR3aa: CASSNSGGAETQYF; CDR3nt: TGTGCCAGCAGCAATAGCGGGGGGGCAGAGACCCAGTACTTC
v_gene: TRBV19; j_gene: TRBJ2-7; d_gene: -; abundance: few; CDR3aa: CATRDSYEQYF; CDR3nt: TGTGCCACCAGAGACTCCTACGAGCAGTACTTC
v_gene: TRBV5-1; j_gene: TRBJ2-1; d_gene: TRBD1; abundance: few; CDR3aa: CASSFSTLQGTNEQFF; CDR3nt: TGCGCCAGCAGCTTTTCTACCCTACAGGGGACCAATGAGCAGTTCTTC
v_gene: TRBV19; j_gene: TRBJ1-6; d_gene: -; abundance: -; CDR3aa: CASSVTPHSPLHF; CDR3nt: TGTGCCAGTAGTGTTACCCCCCACTCACCCCTCCACTTT
v_gene: TRBV28; j_gene: TRBJ1-1; d_gene: -; abundance: -; CDR3aa: CASRGNTEAFF; CDR3nt: TGTGCCAGCAGAGGGAACACTGAAGCTTTCTTT
v_gene: TRBV6-5; j_gene: TRBJ2-7; d_gene: TRBD1; abundance: -; CDR3aa: CASSHSRGQYEQYF; CDR3nt: TGTGCCAGCAGCCACAGCAGGGGGCAGTACGAGCAGTACTTC
v_gene: TRBV29-1; j_gene: TRBJ2-1; d_gene: -; abundance: -; CDR3aa: CSVDFVDEQFF; CDR3nt: TGCAGCGTTGATTTTGTAGATGAGCAGTTCTTC
v_gene: TRBV5-6; j_gene: TRBJ1-5; d_gene: -; abundance: -; CDR3aa: CASSLLGNNQPQHF; CDR3nt: TGTGCCAGCAGCTTGCTGGGAAACAATCAGCCCCAGCATTTT
v_gene: TRBV7-9; j_gene: TRBJ2-7; d_gene: -; abundance: -; CDR3aa: CASSLLLGGSRGSEQYF; CDR3nt: TGTGCCAGCAGCTTACTCCTTGGCGGCAGTAGGGGGTCCGAGCAGTACTTC
v_gene: TRBV10-3; j_gene: TRBJ2-3; d_gene: TRBD1; abundance: -; CDR3aa: CAISPGGPTDTQYF; CDR3nt: TGTGCCATCAGCCCAGGGGGCCCCACAGATACGCAGTATTTT
v_gene: TRBV3-1/TRBV3-2; j_gene: TRBJ1-2; d_gene: -; abundance: -; CDR3aa: CASSQARAGGYTF; CDR3nt: TGTGCCAGCAGCCAAGCCAGAGCCGGTGGCTACACCTTC
v_gene: TRBV7-3; j_gene: TRBJ1-1; d_gene: -; abundance: -; CDR3aa: CASSLGTGAEAFF; CDR3nt: TGTGCCAGCAGCTTAGGAACTGGGGCCGAAGCTTTCTTT
v_gene: TRBV5-1; j_gene: TRBJ2-2; d_gene: -; abundance: -; CDR3aa: CASSLDVGYTGELFF; CDR3nt: TGCGCCAGCAGCTTGGATGTGGGTTACACCGGGGAGCTGTTTTTT